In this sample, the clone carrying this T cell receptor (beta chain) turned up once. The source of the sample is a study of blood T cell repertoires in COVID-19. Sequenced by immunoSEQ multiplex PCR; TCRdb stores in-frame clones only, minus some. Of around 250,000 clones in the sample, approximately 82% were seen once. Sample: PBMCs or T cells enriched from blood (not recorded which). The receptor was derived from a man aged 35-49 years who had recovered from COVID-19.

The CDR3 region has the DNA TGCGCCAGCAGCTGGGGACTAGCGGGGGGGCGCGATGAGCAGTTCTTC. Translating it yields CASSWGLAGGRDEQFF. This chain joins TRBV5-1 and TRBJ2-1, with 16 bases matching TRBD2. Germline CDR1 reads SGHRS; CDR2 reads YFSETQ. There are 16 residues in the CDR3. After removal of 3 bases from V and 8 bases from J, the junction contained 5 bases not matched to a gene.